This T cell receptor (beta chain) was obtained from a study of cytomegalovirus exposure and HLA in healthy donors. On this clone itself: The antigen remains unidentified.

Vbeta (60) and Jbeta (13) primers were used in the PCR. Assay used: immunoSEQ multiplex PCR; TCRdb lists only in-frame clones, some missing. The top ten clones hold about 1.5% of a sample with about 140,000 clones, around 79% of them seen once. Study conclusions and caveats: According to the study, 150 to 200 TCR beta chains were cytomegalovirus-associated.

Looked up from germline, CDR1 is MNHNS and CDR2 is SASEGT. V was shortened by 8 bases and J by 4 bases, with 9 bases between the two germline ends. The CDR3 has 11 residues. The TCR comes from a woman aged 40 to 49 in good health and CMV-seronegative. The sequenced material came from PBMCs. The chain links TRBV6-1 to TRBJ2-7; perhaps TRBD1 as D (6 bases). DNA for the CDR3: TGTGCCAGCTGGGACACTTACGAGCAGTACTTC. Its protein is CASWDTYEQYF.